Presented here are 15 T cell receptor beta chains from one specimen sequenced in a study of T cells in Graves' hyperthyroidism and ophthalmopathy. Using RNA transcripts as the source, TCR beta CDR3 regions were amplified. An initial round of RT-PCR targeting the TCR CDR3 relied on the HTBI primer set. Via MiXCR, TCRdb re-called the multiplex PCR reads, giving one row per CDR3 protein. The table records 390,000 or so distinct CDR3 sequences, roughly 15% of them present only once. The sequencing sample was made of blood. The receptors shown here come from a man between 18 and 29 years old with Graves' ophthalmopathy.

This clonotype has ten or more counts. This chain connects TRBV15 to TRBJ2-1, with D perhaps matching TRBD1 or TRBD2 (5 bases each). Trimming took off 0 bases at V and 5 bases at J, with 29 bases between the two ends. The germline gives CDR1 LNHNV, CDR2 YYDKDF (reference sequence). The CDR3 totals 21 residues. The CDR3 loop is CATSRDRLRRGALMDNNEQFF. CDR3 bases: TGTGCCACCAGCAGAGATAGGCTCCGAAGAGGGGCGCTTATGGATAACAATGAGCAGTTCTTC. The entire variable domain, with the rest obtained from reference TRBV15 and TRBJ2-1, is as follows: DAMVIQNPRYQVTQFGKPVTLSCSQTLNHNVMYWYQQKSSQAPKLLFHYYDKDFNNEADTPDNFQSRRPNTSFCFLDIRSPGLGDTAMYLCATSRDRLRRGALMDNNEQFFGPGTRLTVL.

The chain is built from TRBV12-3 or TRBV12-4 and TRBJ1-5, with a weak D call TRBD1 (6 bases). Trimming removed 5 bases from V and 7 bases from J, with 12 bases in between. The CDR3 runs 13 residues. CDR3 residues: CASSNRVGQPQHF. The CDR3 region has the DNA TGTGCCAGCAGTAACAGGGTTGGCCAGCCCCAGCATTTT.

This clonotype was counted ten times or more. The chain links TRBV7-8 to TRBJ1-2; 9 positions match TRBD1. Germline CDR1 reads SGHVS; CDR2 reads FQNEAQ. The CDR3 loop spans 13 amino acids. The J segment lost 8 bases and the V segment lost 4 bases, leaving 5 bases of the junction unmatched. CDR3 nucleotides: TGTGCCAGCAGCTCGGACAGGGGTGGAGGCTACACCTTC. Protein product: CASSSDRGGGYTF.

This clonotype has at least ten counts. This rearrangement joins TRBV27 to TRBJ2-3, with D uncertain. Trimming removed 7 bases at V and 1 base at J, with 9 bases between. This CDR3 comprises 13 residues. Germline V gene data show CDR1 as MNHEY and CDR2 as SMNVEV (reference sequence). The CDR3 sequence is CASKQTGTDTQYF. The CDR3 nucleotides read TGTGCCAGCAAACAGACGGGCACAGATACGCAGTATTTT.

The CDR3 sequence: CASSTGELFF. In DNA, the CDR3 is TGTGCCAGCAGCACCGGGGAGCTGTTTTTT. V is TRBV7-9 and J is TRBJ2-2; D is uncertain. The CDR3 consists of 10 residues. V lost 5 bases and J lost 5, with 0 bases in between. Germline V CDR1 and CDR2: SEHNR, FQNEAQ (reference sequence).

This clonotype was seen many times. The DNA for the CDR3 is TGTGCCAGCAGTTCACCCAGGGATGAGCAGTTCTTC. It encodes CASSSPRDEQFF. J is TRBJ2-1 and V is TRBV7-9, with D tentatively TRBD1 (5 bases). The CDR3 is 12 amino acids. The V gene lost 6 bases and the J gene lost 8 bases, with 11 bases spanning the gap. Germline V gene data show CDR1 as SEHNR and CDR2 as FQNEAQ (reference sequence).

This chain uses TRBV5-6 with TRBJ2-7, with D possibly being TRBD2 (7 bases). This CDR3 is built from 15 residues. V was shortened by 7 bases and J by 3 bases, with 20 bases between the two germline ends. Germline V CDR1 and CDR2: SGHDT, YYEEEE. The CDR3 loop reads CASSRGAPWLYEQYF. CDR3 in DNA: TGTGCCAGCTCTCGGGGGGCGCCCTGGCTCTACGAGCAGTACTTC.

The chain carries TRBV7-2 and TRBJ2-1; 9 bases align to TRBD1. Trimming at V came to 3 bases and at J to 9 bases, leaving 3 bases not matched to a gene. Germline CDR1 SGHTA, CDR2 FQGNSA. This CDR3 has 13 amino acids. The DNA of the CDR3 is TGTGCCAGCAGCTTGGAGACAGGGGGTGAGCAGTTCTTC. It is translated as CASSLETGGEQFF.

The genes are TRBV5-1 and TRBJ2-2; D is possibly TRBD1 or TRBD2 (5 bases each). Trimming left V 8 bases short and J 6 bases short, with 20 bases between. This CDR3 is built from 15 residues. Germline CDR1 is SGHRS and CDR2 is YFSETQ. The CDR3 DNA reads as TGCGCCAGGCTCGGGGCTCGACGGGCGGCCGGGGAGCTGTTTTTT. Translated, it gives CARLGARRAAGELFF.

This clonotype was picked up many times. The V call is TRBV6-1, the J call TRBJ2-3, with D uncertain. Germline V gene data show CDR1 as MNHNS and CDR2 as SASEGT. V lost 8 bases to trimming and J lost 4 bases, with 19 bases between them. The CDR3 loop spans 15 amino acids. This chain's CDR3 is CASLKITWGPDTQYF. The CDR3 DNA reads TGTGCCAGCTTGAAAATAACGTGGGGTCCAGATACGCAGTATTTT.

This clonotype was counted ten times or more. CDR3 sequence reads: CASSPGGALGWVNEQFF. CDR3 bases: TGTGCCAGCAGCCCAGGGGGGGCCCTAGGTTGGGTCAATGAGCAGTTCTTC. V is TRBV11-2 and J is TRBJ2-1; D may be TRBD1 or TRBD2 (7 bases each). The CDR3 length is 17 residues. Deletions cut 5 bases from V and 6 bases from J, with 23 bases between. Germline CDR1 reads SGHAT; CDR2 reads FQNNGV.

This clonotype was seen repeatedly, ten times or more. The chain recombines TRBV7-3 with TRBJ2-1; D call uncertain. This CDR3 is built from 14 residues. V dropped 5 bases and J dropped 0 bases, with 8 bases sitting between them. Per the germline V gene, CDR1 is SGHTA and CDR2 is FQGTGA. The CDR3: CASSRSDSYNEQFF. CDR3 bases: TGTGCCAGCAGCCGGTCAGACTCCTACAATGAGCAGTTCTTC.

This clonotype was recorded many times. V and J are TRBV10-1 and TRBJ2-3; tentative D call: TRBD2 (5 bases). The CDR3 loop spans 13 amino acids. V lost 10 bases, J lost 0 bases, and 11 bases lay in between. Looked up from germline, CDR1 is WNHNN and CDR2 is SYGVQD (reference sequence). CDR3 in amino acids: CANRRFSTDTQYF. CDR3 in DNA: TGCGCCAACCGGAGGTTTAGCACAGATACGCAGTATTTT.

This clonotype has at least ten counts. This chain uses TRBV25-1 with TRBJ1-2, with D tentatively TRBD1 (5 bases). Trimming cost V 11 bases and J 2 bases, with 12 bases left between them. This CDR3 region has 12 residues. Per germline, CDR1 MGHDK and CDR2 SYGVNS. CDR3 nucleotide sequence: TGTGCCGTGGGGGGGGGGAACTATGGCTACACCTTC. Translated: CAVGGGNYGYTF.

In its sample, this clonotype was seen a few times. The chain combines TRBV2 with TRBJ1-4; TRBD1 matches 12 bases. Germline-derived CDR1 and CDR2 are SNHLY and FYNNEI. V trimming: 8 bases; J trimming: 5 bases; junction bases outside the gene matches: 0. This CDR3 spans 13 amino acids. In nucleotides, the CDR3 is TGTGCCAGCGGGACAGGGGGCAATGAAAAACTGTTTTTT. This encodes CASGTGGNEKLFF.